The table lists the clone carrying this TCR beta chain with a few counts. Its antigen is unidentified. Participants comprised healthy donors of bone marrow. The V end lost 4 bases, the J end lost 2 bases, and 14 bases lay between the germline ends. The CDR3 covers 15 residues. Per germline, CDR1 MNHEY and CDR2 SMNVEV (reference sequence). 13 Jbeta primers and 60 Vbeta primers were used for the PCR. The assay was immunoSEQ multiplex PCR, and TCRdb's table has in-frame clones only and misses some. In the table there are about 97,000 clones, around 57% of which are singletons. This specimen comes from a study of cytomegalovirus exposure and HLA in healthy donors. Study outcomes and limitations: As immune exposure information, only CMV serostatus was available. Researchers reported in a later analysis that common viral pathogens appeared linked to several top clusters.

The TCR originated in a human donor in good health. The sample consisted of PBMCs. This sequence joins TRBV27 and TRBJ1-2, with a tentative D call TRBD1 (6 bases). In DNA form, the CDR3 reads TGTGCCAGCAGTTCCTTCGACAGGACCAACTATGGCTACACCTTC. Translated, it gives CASSSFDRTNYGYTF.